This paragraph reports one T cell receptor (beta chain). CDR1 is LGHDT, CDR2 YNNKEL, per germline (reference sequence). This CDR3 is 19 amino acids long. TCRdb reprocessed the 5' RACE reads and keeps a single row for each CDR3 protein, giving no DNA. This listing includes about 440,000 distinct CDR3 sequences. This sample stems from a study of monozygotic twins with inflammatory bowel disease. Each donor gave about 2.7 ml of peripheral blood. The sequencing input was blood. V gene TRBV3-1 combines with J gene TRBJ1-1. This clonotype originated in a human donor with ulcerative colitis or Crohn's disease, or a healthy co-twin of an affected twin (not recorded which). CDR3 sequence reads: CASSQAGPGTSNPNTEAFF.